This T cell receptor (beta chain) was captured by sequencing in a study of identifying expanded T cells in peripheral blood. Notes on the study in general: Over two and four weeks, about 15 and 19 clones changed, versus 1.2 between replicates.

Libraries were prepared by immunoSEQ multiplex PCR; TCRdb keeps only in-frame clonotypes and omits some of them. The top ten clones hold roughly 14% of a sample with over 85,000 clones, about 87% of them seen once. Comment on this clone: Antigen specificity is unknown.

Trimming took off 4 bases at V and 4 bases at J, with 16 bases between the two ends. The V gene's germline CDR1 is SGDLS and CDR2 YYNGEE. CDR3 length equals 15 residues. Collection occurred without any documented infections or immune events in donors. The V gene is TRBV9, the J gene TRBJ2-3; D is unresolved. The clonotype was recovered from a person between 18 and 70 years old in good health. Sequenced: blood. The CDR3 protein is CASSSVVLGSDTQYF. The DNA for the CDR3 is TGTGCCAGCAGCAGCGTAGTTCTGGGGTCAGATACGCAGTATTTT.